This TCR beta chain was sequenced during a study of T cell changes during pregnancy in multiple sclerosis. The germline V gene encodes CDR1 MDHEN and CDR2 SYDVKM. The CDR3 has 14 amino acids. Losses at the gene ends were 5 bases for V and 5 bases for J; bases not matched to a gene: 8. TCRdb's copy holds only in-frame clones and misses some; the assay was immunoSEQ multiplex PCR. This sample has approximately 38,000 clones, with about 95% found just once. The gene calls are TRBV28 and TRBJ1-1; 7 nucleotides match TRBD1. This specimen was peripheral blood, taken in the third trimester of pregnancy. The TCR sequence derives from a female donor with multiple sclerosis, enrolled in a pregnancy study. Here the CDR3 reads CASSLWTGATEAFF. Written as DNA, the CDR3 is TGTGCCAGCAGTCTCTGGACAGGTGCAACTGAAGCTTTCTTT.